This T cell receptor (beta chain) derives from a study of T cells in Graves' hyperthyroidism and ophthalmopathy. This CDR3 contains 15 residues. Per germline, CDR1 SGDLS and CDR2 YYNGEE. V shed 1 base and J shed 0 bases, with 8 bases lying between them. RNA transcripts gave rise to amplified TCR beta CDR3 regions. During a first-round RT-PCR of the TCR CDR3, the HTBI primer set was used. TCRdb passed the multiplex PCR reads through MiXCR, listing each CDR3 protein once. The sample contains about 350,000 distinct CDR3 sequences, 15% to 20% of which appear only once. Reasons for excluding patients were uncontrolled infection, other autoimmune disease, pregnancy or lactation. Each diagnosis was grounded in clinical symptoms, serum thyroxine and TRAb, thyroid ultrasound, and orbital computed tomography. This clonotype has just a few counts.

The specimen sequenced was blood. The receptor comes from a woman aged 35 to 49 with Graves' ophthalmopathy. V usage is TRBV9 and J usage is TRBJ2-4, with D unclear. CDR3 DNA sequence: TGTGCCAGCAGCGTAAACCCAGCAGCCAAAAACATTCAGTACTTC. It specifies CASSVNPAAKNIQYF.